This TCR beta chain was documented in a study of vaccination effects on CD4 cells after COVID-19. Study-level points and caveats: There was marked clonal contraction among infection- and vaccine-induced clones late after vaccination. Healthy vaccinees showed cross-reactivity with common cold coronaviruses in only 1 of 255 vaccine-induced clones.

Within the ViraFEST assay, antigen-specific CD4+ T cells underwent expansion with viral peptide pools prior to sequencing. Culture lasted 10 days before CD4+ T cell isolation. Every well got over 1.5 million PBMC, which were grown with 8.5 to 10 IU/ml IL-2 and about 9.2 ug/ml peptides. This CDR3 spans 16 amino acids. The V gene's germline CDR1 is MGHRA and CDR2 YSYEKL. The J segment lost 11 bases and the V segment lost 0 bases, leaving 11 bases of the junction unmatched. About this clone: Its specificity is not known.

Profiling relied on immunoSEQ multiplex PCR, and the TCRdb table lists in-frame clones only, not all of them. The table lists more than 50,000 clones, roughly 79% of them singletons. This material consisted of CD4+ T cells from PBMCs cultured with HCoV-229E spike peptides, taken before COVID-19 vaccination. The rearrangement links TRBV4-1 to TRBJ1-4, with 8 bases lining up with TRBD1. The TCR originated in a human donor who received a COVID-19 vaccine. The CDR3 bases are TGCGCCAGCAGCCAAGAGTCGGCGACAGGGGTTGGGAAACTGTTTTTT. Amino acid sequence: CASSQESATGVGKLFF.